Listed below are T cell receptor beta chains from one sample, sequenced in a study of blood T cell repertoires in COVID-19. Measured with immunoSEQ multiplex PCR; TCRdb has only the in-frame clones, and not every one. The table has a few hundred thousand clones, around 85% seen once; the top ten hold 2.2%. The sequenced sample was PBMCs or T cells enriched from blood (not recorded which). All receptors come from a man aged 30 to 39 who had recovered from COVID-19. Both conserved end residues are part of each CDR3. The order of the fields is V gene, clone size, J gene, D gene, CDR3 DNA, CDR3 protein. A D gene is named only where the DNA matches it firmly. Rows may omit the clone size; those that give it use once, few, many or a size class.

v_gene: TRBV11-2; abundance: .; j_gene: TRBJ2-1; d_gene: TRBD2; CDR3nt: TGTGCCAGCAGCCCGCTACATAGGACTAGCGGGGGGGCCCGGGGTGAGCAGTTCTTC; CDR3aa: CASSPLHRTSGGARGEQFF
v_gene: TRBV10-3; abundance: .; j_gene: TRBJ1-1; d_gene: .; CDR3nt: TGTGCCATCAGTGAGGGGCAGGAAGCTTTCTTT; CDR3aa: CAISEGQEAFF
v_gene: TRBV5-5; abundance: .; j_gene: TRBJ1-6; d_gene: .; CDR3nt: TGTGCCAGCAGGTCTGGGCAGGGGTTTTCACCCCTCCACTTT; CDR3aa: CASRSGQGFSPLHF
v_gene: TRBV10-3; abundance: .; j_gene: TRBJ1-2; d_gene: .; CDR3nt: TGTGCCATCAGTGAGGCAGACCGGGCTAACTATGGCTACACCTTC; CDR3aa: CAISEADRANYGYTF
v_gene: TRBV13; abundance: .; j_gene: TRBJ2-1; d_gene: .; CDR3nt: TGTGCCAGCAGCTTAGGAGGTGGAGGGGGCTTGAGTGAGCAGTTCTTC; CDR3aa: CASSLGGGGGLSEQFF
v_gene: TRBV29-1; abundance: .; j_gene: TRBJ1-4; d_gene: .; CDR3nt: TGCAGCGTTAATGGGCAGGGAACTAATGAAAAACTGTTTTTT; CDR3aa: CSVNGQGTNEKLFF
v_gene: TRBV6-5; abundance: once; j_gene: TRBJ2-1; d_gene: .; CDR3nt: TGTGCCAGCAACCCTCGGTGGGCACCCGATGAGCAGTTCTTC; CDR3aa: CASNPRWAPDEQFF
v_gene: TRBV19; abundance: once; j_gene: TRBJ1-1; d_gene: TRBD1; CDR3nt: TGTGCCAGTAGTGCGACAGGGGGGAACACTGAAGCTTTCTTT; CDR3aa: CASSATGGNTEAFF
v_gene: TRBV27; abundance: .; j_gene: TRBJ2-1; d_gene: .; CDR3nt: TGTGCCAGCAGTCCCTATACTGCACCGGGGGGCCCTTACAATGAGCAGTTCTTC; CDR3aa: CASSPYTAPGGPYNEQFF
v_gene: TRBV19; abundance: .; j_gene: TRBJ2-5; d_gene: TRBD1; CDR3nt: TGTGCCAGTAGTACACGACAGGGGACAGAGACCCAGTACTTC; CDR3aa: CASSTRQGTETQYF
v_gene: TRBV5-1; abundance: .; j_gene: TRBJ2-2; d_gene: .; CDR3nt: TGCGCCAGCAGCTTGACCCCGGGATCGAACACCGGGGAGCTGTTTTTT; CDR3aa: CASSLTPGSNTGELFF
v_gene: TRBV18; abundance: .; j_gene: TRBJ2-2; d_gene: .; CDR3nt: TGTGCCAGCTCACCGCGAAGCGACACCGGGGAGCTGTTTTTT; CDR3aa: CASSPRSDTGELFF
v_gene: TRBV9; abundance: .; j_gene: TRBJ2-1; d_gene: TRBD2; CDR3nt: TGTGCCAGCAGCGAGAGTGGGACTAGCGGTTACAATGAGCAGTTCTTC; CDR3aa: CASSESGTSGYNEQFF
v_gene: TRBV7-2; abundance: .; j_gene: TRBJ2-5; d_gene: TRBD2; CDR3nt: TGTGCCAGCAGCCGGACTAGCGGGGGGACTGGGACCCAGTACTTC; CDR3aa: CASSRTSGGTGTQYF
v_gene: TRBV5-1; abundance: once; j_gene: TRBJ1-1; d_gene: .; CDR3nt: TGCGCCAGCAGCTTGGGGCAGGGGTGGAACACTGAAGCTTTCTTT; CDR3aa: CASSLGQGWNTEAFF
v_gene: TRBV24-1; abundance: .; j_gene: TRBJ2-2; d_gene: .; CDR3nt: TGTGCCACCAGTGATTCCTCCACTATCACCGGGGAGCTGTTTTTT; CDR3aa: CATSDSSTITGELFF
v_gene: TRBV12-3/TRBV12-4; abundance: .; j_gene: TRBJ1-1; d_gene: .; CDR3nt: TGTGCCAGCAGAATCGAGGTGGGTGAAGCTTTCTTT; CDR3aa: CASRIEVGEAFF
v_gene: TRBV6-4; abundance: .; j_gene: TRBJ2-2; d_gene: .; CDR3nt: TGTGCCAGCAGTGAGACAGGCACCGGGGAGCTGTTTTTT; CDR3aa: CASSETGTGELFF
v_gene: TRBV4-1; abundance: .; j_gene: TRBJ1-1; d_gene: TRBD1; CDR3nt: TGCGCCAGCAGCCCGGACAGGGACACTGAAGCTTTCTTT; CDR3aa: CASSPDRDTEAFF
v_gene: TRBV7-6; abundance: .; j_gene: TRBJ2-3; d_gene: .; CDR3nt: TGTGCCAGCAGCTTATATCCACTATCGACAGCAGATACGCAGTATTTT; CDR3aa: CASSLYPLSTADTQYF
v_gene: TRBV15; abundance: .; j_gene: TRBJ1-2; d_gene: .; CDR3nt: TGTGCCACCAGCAATAAGCTACAGGGTTCAAGTGGCTACACCTTC; CDR3aa: CATSNKLQGSSGYTF
v_gene: TRBV4-3; abundance: .; j_gene: TRBJ2-6; d_gene: .; CDR3nt: TGCGCCAGCAGCCAAGAAACGGGCTCTGGGGCCAACGTCCTGACTTTC; CDR3aa: CASSQETGSGANVLTF
v_gene: TRBV5-1; abundance: .; j_gene: TRBJ2-4; d_gene: TRBD1; CDR3nt: TGCGCCAGCAGGTTCCGGGACAGCTACCAAAACATTCAGTACTTC; CDR3aa: CASRFRDSYQNIQYF
v_gene: TRBV19; abundance: .; j_gene: TRBJ2-4; d_gene: TRBD1; CDR3nt: TGTGCCAGTAGTCCTCGGGACAGGGCAAGGAACATTCAGTACTTC; CDR3aa: CASSPRDRARNIQYF
v_gene: TRBV14; abundance: .; j_gene: TRBJ2-5; d_gene: .; CDR3nt: TGTGCCAGCAGTCTTCTCGGGGAGACCCAGTACTTC; CDR3aa: CASSLLGETQYF
v_gene: TRBV6-2/TRBV6-3; abundance: .; j_gene: TRBJ2-5; d_gene: .; CDR3nt: TGTGCCAGCAGTTCCTCAGAGATGGAGACCCAGTACTTC; CDR3aa: CASSSSEMETQYF
v_gene: TRBV18; abundance: .; j_gene: TRBJ2-1; d_gene: .; CDR3nt: TGTGCCAGCTCCCCCACTCCCACTGCTGACAATGAGCAGTTCTTC; CDR3aa: CASSPTPTADNEQFF
v_gene: TRBV6-5; abundance: .; j_gene: TRBJ2-7; d_gene: TRBD2; CDR3nt: TGTGCCACCCAGAACGGGGGGTACCGGGGGCAGTACTTC; CDR3aa: CATQNGGYRGQYF
v_gene: TRBV5-1; abundance: .; j_gene: TRBJ1-1; d_gene: TRBD1; CDR3nt: TGCGCCAGCAGCTCGTGGGACAGGGGGGTCGAAACTGAAGCTTTCTTT; CDR3aa: CASSSWDRGVETEAFF
v_gene: TRBV2; abundance: .; j_gene: TRBJ2-3; d_gene: .; CDR3nt: TGTGCCAGCACCCTAGGCCACCTCACAGATACGCAGTATTTT; CDR3aa: CASTLGHLTDTQYF
v_gene: TRBV7-2; abundance: .; j_gene: TRBJ2-1; d_gene: .; CDR3nt: TGTGCCAGCAGCCGGACGGGACTTTCCTACAATGAGCAGTTCTTC; CDR3aa: CASSRTGLSYNEQFF
v_gene: TRBV11-2; abundance: .; j_gene: TRBJ2-7; d_gene: .; CDR3nt: TGTGCCAGCAGCTTAGCTTCAGGGGGCAGACGGGGGGCCCTCTACGAGCAGTACTTC; CDR3aa: CASSLASGGRRGALYEQYF
v_gene: TRBV24-1; abundance: .; j_gene: TRBJ1-5; d_gene: .; CDR3nt: TGTGCCACCAGTGATCCTGGACAGCTCAATCAGCCCCAGCATTTT; CDR3aa: CATSDPGQLNQPQHF
v_gene: TRBV2; abundance: .; j_gene: TRBJ1-2; d_gene: TRBD1; CDR3nt: TGTGCCAGCAGAGGACAGGGTGTTAACTATGGCTACACCTTC; CDR3aa: CASRGQGVNYGYTF
v_gene: TRBV6-2/TRBV6-3; abundance: .; j_gene: TRBJ2-1; d_gene: TRBD2; CDR3nt: TGTGCCAGCAGTTCCTGGACTAGCCTCCGAGAGCAGTTCTTC; CDR3aa: CASSSWTSLREQFF
v_gene: TRBV6-1; abundance: .; j_gene: TRBJ2-1; d_gene: TRBD2; CDR3nt: TGTGCCAGCAGTGAAGGTCTAGCGGGAAACAATGAGCAGTTCTTC; CDR3aa: CASSEGLAGNNEQFF
v_gene: TRBV11-2; abundance: .; j_gene: TRBJ2-1; d_gene: .; CDR3nt: TGTGCCAGCAGCTTAGTTTCCGGGACTTCATACAATGAGCAGTTCTTC; CDR3aa: CASSLVSGTSYNEQFF
v_gene: TRBV10-3; abundance: few; j_gene: TRBJ1-3; d_gene: .; CDR3nt: TGTGCCATCAGTGACGGGATGGGAAACACCATATATTTT; CDR3aa: CAISDGMGNTIYF
v_gene: TRBV19; abundance: .; j_gene: TRBJ1-6; d_gene: TRBD1; CDR3nt: TGTGCCAGTAGTATCGATACAGGGGATTCACCCCTCCACTTT; CDR3aa: CASSIDTGDSPLHF
v_gene: TRBV3-1/TRBV3-2; abundance: .; j_gene: TRBJ2-5; d_gene: TRBD2; CDR3nt: TGTGCCAGCAGCCAAGTCCCCTCATCTCGGCGGGGGGGCCTTGAGACCCAGTACTTC; CDR3aa: CASSQVPSSRRGGLETQYF
v_gene: TRBV25-1; abundance: .; j_gene: TRBJ2-7; d_gene: .; CDR3nt: TGTGCCAGCAGTGCGGGGTTGTACGAGCAGTACTTC; CDR3aa: CASSAGLYEQYF
v_gene: TRBV29-1; abundance: .; j_gene: TRBJ1-2; d_gene: .; CDR3nt: TGCAGCGTTCGGGGGACTAACTATGGCTACACCTTC; CDR3aa: CSVRGTNYGYTF
v_gene: TRBV11-2; abundance: .; j_gene: TRBJ1-3; d_gene: TRBD1; CDR3nt: TGTGCCAGCAGCTCGACGACAGGGGCTGGAAACACCATATATTTT; CDR3aa: CASSSTTGAGNTIYF
v_gene: TRBV5-1; abundance: .; j_gene: TRBJ2-2; d_gene: TRBD2; CDR3nt: TGCGCCAGCAGCGGGAATAGCGGGGGGAACACCGGGGAGCTGTTTTTT; CDR3aa: CASSGNSGGNTGELFF
v_gene: TRBV19; abundance: .; j_gene: TRBJ2-3; d_gene: TRBD2; CDR3nt: TGTGCCAGTAGTTGGAGTAGCGGGGGGAGGGCAGATACGCAGTATTTT; CDR3aa: CASSWSSGGRADTQYF
v_gene: TRBV19; abundance: once; j_gene: TRBJ1-3; d_gene: .; CDR3nt: TGTGCCAGCGACAGGAAAAGCTCTGGAAACACCATATATTTT; CDR3aa: CASDRKSSGNTIYF
v_gene: TRBV9; abundance: .; j_gene: TRBJ2-3; d_gene: TRBD2; CDR3nt: TGTGCCAGCAGCGTAGCCGGGGGGGGCCCGACAGATACGCAGTATTTT; CDR3aa: CASSVAGGGPTDTQYF
v_gene: TRBV18; abundance: .; j_gene: TRBJ1-3; d_gene: .; CDR3nt: TGTGCCAGCTCACCAGGGGCCGGAAACACCATATATTTT; CDR3aa: CASSPGAGNTIYF